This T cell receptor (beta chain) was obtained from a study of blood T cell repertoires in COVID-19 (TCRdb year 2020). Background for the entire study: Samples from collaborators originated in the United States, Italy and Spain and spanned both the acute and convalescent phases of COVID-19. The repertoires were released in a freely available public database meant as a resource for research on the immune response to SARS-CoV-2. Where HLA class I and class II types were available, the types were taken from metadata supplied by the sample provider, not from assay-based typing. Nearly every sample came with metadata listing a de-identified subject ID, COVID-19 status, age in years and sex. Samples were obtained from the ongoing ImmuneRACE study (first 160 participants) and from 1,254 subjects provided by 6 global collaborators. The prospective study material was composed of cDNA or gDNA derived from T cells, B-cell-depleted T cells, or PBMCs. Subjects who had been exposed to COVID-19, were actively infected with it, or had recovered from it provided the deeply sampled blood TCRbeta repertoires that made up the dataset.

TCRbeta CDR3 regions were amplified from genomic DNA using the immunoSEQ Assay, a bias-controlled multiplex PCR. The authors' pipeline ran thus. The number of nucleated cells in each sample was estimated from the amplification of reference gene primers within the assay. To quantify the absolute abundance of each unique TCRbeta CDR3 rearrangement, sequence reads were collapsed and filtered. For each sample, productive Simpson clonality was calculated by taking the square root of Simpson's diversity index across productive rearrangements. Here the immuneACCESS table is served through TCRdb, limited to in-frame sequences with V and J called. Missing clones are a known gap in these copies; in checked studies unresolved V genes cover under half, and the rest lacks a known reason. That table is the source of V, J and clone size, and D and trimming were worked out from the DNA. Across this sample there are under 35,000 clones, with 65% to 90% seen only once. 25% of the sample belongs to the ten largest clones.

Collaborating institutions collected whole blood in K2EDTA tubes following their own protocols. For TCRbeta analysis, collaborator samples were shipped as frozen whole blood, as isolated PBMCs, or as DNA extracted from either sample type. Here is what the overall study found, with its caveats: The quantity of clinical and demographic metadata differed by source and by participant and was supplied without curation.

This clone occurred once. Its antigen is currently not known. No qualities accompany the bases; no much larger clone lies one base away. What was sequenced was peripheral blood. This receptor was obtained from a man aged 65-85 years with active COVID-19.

The CDR3 corresponds to CASSKTGNQNEKLFF. The nucleotides are TGTGCCAGCAGCAAGACAGGGAATCAGAATGAAAAACTGTTTTTT. The rearranged segments are TRBV6-5 and TRBJ1-4, and TRBD1 aligns with 7 junction nucleotides. V is cut back by 6 bases and J by 5 bases, with 9 bases in the junction unmatched. The germline V gene yields MNHEY for CDR1 and SVGAGI for CDR2. Its CDR3 holds 15 amino acids, cysteine through phenylalanine. The read is trimmed to its CDR3 DNA, 45 bases read in frame from base 1.